Listed below are T cell receptor beta chains from one sample, sequenced in a study of a mutant IDH1 vaccine in newly diagnosed glioma. Antigens of these TCRs are unknown. The data were produced by immunoSEQ multiplex PCR, yet TCRdb's version contains in-frame clones alone and is incomplete. The sample has more than 50,000 clones, 80% seen once. The specimen comprised PBMCs, sampled from a glioma patient whose treatment included an IDH1 peptide vaccine. The receptor set was obtained from a man aged 50 to 60 with glioma. Each CDR3 is given with its conserved first and last residue. Fields, in order: V gene, D gene, clone size, J gene, CDR3 protein, CDR3 DNA. D genes are given only for firm matches. Not every row has a clone size; where given, it reads once, few, many or a size class.

TRBV14,.,once,TRBJ1-5,CASSQGGGSGQPQHF,TGTGCCAGCAGCCAAGGTGGGGGCTCAGGGCAGCCCCAGCATTTT
TRBV11-1,.,.,TRBJ1-1,CASSLTNTEAFF,TGTGCCAGCAGTTTGACGAACACTGAAGCTTTCTTT
TRBV19,TRBD2,.,TRBJ2-1,CASSIGLADYNEQFF,TGTGCCAGTAGTATCGGGCTAGCGGATTACAATGAGCAGTTCTTC
TRBV7-2,TRBD1,.,TRBJ2-7,CASSWTGGSYEQYF,TGTGCCAGCAGTTGGACAGGGGGCTCCTACGAGCAGTACTTC
TRBV15,.,.,TRBJ1-1,CATSMGGTEAFF,TGTGCCACCAGCATGGGAGGCACTGAAGCTTTCTTT
TRBV2,.,few,TRBJ1-1,CASKKDEARNTEAFF,TGTGCCAGCAAGAAGGACGAAGCTAGGAACACTGAAGCTTTCTTT
TRBV5-1,TRBD2,.,TRBJ2-1,CASSPQREGGEQFF,TGCGCCAGCAGCCCGCAGCGGGAGGGCGGTGAGCAGTTCTTC
TRBV7-9,TRBD1,few,TRBJ2-2,CASERDRVGTGELFF,TGTGCCAGCGAGCGGGACAGGGTGGGAACCGGGGAGCTGTTTTTT
TRBV30,.,.,TRBJ1-6,CAWSTFSGTPAF,TGTGCCTGGAGTACCTTCTCCGGGACACCGGCCTTT
TRBV6-1,.,few,TRBJ1-5,CASSYAGDQPQHF,TGTGCCAGCAGTTATGCAGGGGATCAGCCCCAGCATTTT
TRBV29-1,TRBD1,.,TRBJ2-3,CSVQTGVSTDTQYF,TGCAGCGTCCAGACAGGGGTTAGCACAGATACGCAGTATTTT
TRBV19,.,.,TRBJ1-2,CASSIEGANGYTF,TGTGCCAGTAGTATAGAAGGGGCAAATGGCTACACCTTC
TRBV4-2,TRBD2,.,TRBJ2-1,CASSHGVAGAGEQFF,TGTGCCAGCAGCCATGGGGTAGCGGGAGCGGGTGAGCAGTTCTTC
TRBV6-1,TRBD1,.,TRBJ1-5,CAAGGQLNQPQHF,TGTGCCGCAGGGGGACAGTTAAATCAGCCCCAGCATTTT
TRBV19,.,.,TRBJ1-2,CASSRENRGNYGYTF,TGTGCCAGTAGTAGGGAGAACCGGGGGAACTATGGCTACACCTTC
TRBV5-6,.,.,TRBJ2-7,CASSLRLGTYEQYF,TGTGCCAGCAGCTTGCGACTAGGCACCTACGAGCAGTACTTC
TRBV6-5,.,.,TRBJ2-3,CASSQREGTDTQYF,TGTGCCAGCAGTCAGAGAGAGGGCACAGATACGCAGTATTTT
TRBV19,.,.,TRBJ1-4,CASTGQGEKLFF,TGTGCCAGTACTGGCCAAGGGGAAAAACTGTTTTTT
TRBV7-9,.,once,TRBJ1-2,CASSLIPTDYTF,TGTGCCAGCAGCTTAATTCCGACAGACTACACCTTC
TRBV6-5,TRBD1,.,TRBJ1-5,CASKQGAGQPQHF,TGTGCCAGCAAACAGGGGGCAGGTCAGCCCCAGCATTTT
TRBV7-9,.,.,TRBJ1-1,CASSLNSLNTEAFF,TGTGCCAGCAGCTTGAACAGCTTGAACACTGAAGCTTTCTTT
TRBV6-5,TRBD1,.,TRBJ2-7,CASSPDRSIEQYF,TGTGCCAGCAGCCCGGACAGGTCGATCGAGCAGTACTTC
TRBV28,TRBD1,.,TRBJ1-3,CASSSGQVLGNTIYF,TGTGCCAGCAGTTCGGGACAGGTACTTGGAAACACCATATATTTT
TRBV7-2,.,.,TRBJ2-3,CASSLAGYTDTQYF,TGTGCCAGCAGCTTAGCGGGCTACACAGATACGCAGTATTTT